These 17 T cell receptor beta chains share one sample of origin, sequenced in a study of OX40 agonist ivuxolimab in advanced cancers. Assay used: immunoSEQ multiplex PCR; TCRdb lists only in-frame clones, some missing. The sample has around 49,000 clones; about 83% are singletons. The specimen comprised CD4+ or CD8+ T cells sorted from blood, sampled in a trial of the OX40 agonist ivuxolimab. The receptor source for this set is an adult with an advanced solid tumor such as melanoma, head and neck, liver or kidney cancer.

The chain combines TRBV15 with TRBJ2-3; TRBD2 matches at 11 bases. The trim removed 2 bases at V and 4 bases at J, leaving 8 bases unmatched. The germline CDR1 and CDR2 sequences are LNHNV and YYDKDF (reference sequence). This CDR3 is built from 17 residues. As DNA, the CDR3 is TGTGCCACCAGCAGACTATTAGCGGGAGGGCCAGCAGATACGCAGTATTTT. Its protein product is CATSRLLAGGPADTQYF. Variable domain in full (rest from reference TRBV15 and TRBJ2-3): DAMVIQNPRYQVTQFGKPVTLSCSQTLNHNVMYWYQQKSSQAPKLLFHYYDKDFNNEADTPDNFQSRRPNTSFCFLDIRSPGLGDTAMYLCATSRLLAGGPADTQYFGPGTRLTVL.

Points on this clone: Mismatch with germline at one junction end may stem from a read error. J is TRBJ2-7 and V is TRBV15; D perhaps matches TRBD2 (7 bases). The CDR3 totals 14 residues. The germline V gene encodes CDR1 LNHNV and CDR2 YYDKDF (reference sequence). This chain's CDR3 is CATCRGAGDYEQYF. The CDR3 bases are TGTGCCACCTGCAGGGGTGCGGGAGACTACGAGCAGTACTTC.

The chain employs TRBV9 and TRBJ1-1; TRBD1 agrees at 7 bases. With V trimmed by 4 bases and J by 4 bases, 10 bases remained unmatched. Germline V gene sequence: CDR1 SGDLS, CDR2 YYNGEE. The CDR3 has 15 residues. CDR3 amino acids: CASSPWAAGGTEAFF. The CDR3 DNA sequence: TGTGCCAGCAGCCCTTGGGCCGCAGGGGGCACTGAAGCTTTCTTT.

This clone was seen a few times. V is TRBV2 and J is TRBJ1-4; the D gene is possibly TRBD1 (5 bases). Germline CDR1 is SNHLY and CDR2 is FYNNEI. The CDR3 loop spans 16 amino acids. Trimming shortened V by 8 bases and J by 7 bases, and 23 bases separated the two germline ends. CDR3 protein: CASAGTHHPEPEKLFF. The CDR3 DNA sequence: TGTGCCAGCGCCGGGACCCATCACCCGGAGCCTGAAAAACTGTTTTTT. Full variable domain (outside the CDR3, taken from reference TRBV2 and TRBJ1-4): EPEVTQTPSHQVTQMGQEVILRCVPISNHLYFYWYRQILGQKVEFLVSFYNNEISEKSEIFDDQFSVERPDGSNFTLKIRSTKLEDSAMYFCASAGTHHPEPEKLFFGSGTQLSVL.

The chain carries TRBV27 and TRBJ2-2, with 8 nucleotides matching TRBD1. The CDR3 totals 15 residues. V lost 6 bases to trimming and J lost 4 bases; unmatched junction nucleotides: 7. Germline loops: CDR1 MNHEY, CDR2 SMNVEV (reference sequence). CDR3 amino acids: CASRKSTGGTGELFF. Written as DNA, the CDR3 is TGTGCCAGCAGGAAATCTACAGGGGGCACCGGGGAGCTGTTTTTT.

The J gene is TRBJ2-5, the V gene TRBV7-2, with 9 positions matching TRBD1. With V trimmed by 1 base and J by 3 bases, 3 bases remained unmatched. Germline-derived CDR1 and CDR2 are SGHTA and FQGNSA. The CDR3 covers 15 residues. The CDR3 protein is CASSLGDRVKETQYF. The DNA for the CDR3 is TGTGCCAGCAGCTTAGGGGACAGGGTAAAAGAGACCCAGTACTTC.

The V gene is TRBV7-3, the J gene TRBJ1-4; a possible D gene is TRBD1 (6 bases). Germline assignment: CDR1 SGHTA and CDR2 FQGTGA. Trimming shortened V by 5 bases and J by 7 bases, and 17 bases separated the two germline ends. The CDR3 is 15 residues long. The CDR3 spells CASSPTGGGSEKLFF. As DNA, the CDR3 is TGTGCCAGCAGCCCGACAGGAGGCGGGAGTGAAAAACTGTTTTTT.

Points on this clone: A read error may account for a junction end that differs from germline. The sample contains more than one DNA sequence encoding this CDR3. The gene calls are TRBV30 and TRBJ1-5, with D hard to call. This CDR3 has 11 amino acids. Germline V gene sequence: CDR1 GTSNPN, CDR2 SVGIG (reference sequence). This chain's CDR3 is CAWSDGPDQHF. The CDR3 DNA reads TGCGCCTGGAGTGATGGTCCCGACCAGCATTTT.

The rearrangement uses TRBV7-8 and TRBJ1-4, with D perhaps TRBD1 (5 bases). The CDR3 is 17 amino acids. Trimming removed 1 base at V and 4 bases at J, with 16 bases between. Germline V gene sequence: CDR1 SGHVS, CDR2 FQNEAQ. CDR3 bases: TGTGCCAGCAGCTTAGATGGCCCGGGACTGCGTAATGAAAAACTGTTTTTT. Translation: CASSLDGPGLRNEKLFF.

This clone was recorded once. V gene TRBV28 combines with J gene TRBJ2-7, with 7 bases aligning to TRBD1. Germline values: CDR1 MDHEN, CDR2 SYDVKM. This CDR3 is built from 15 residues. J lost 0 bases, V lost 7 bases, and 9 bases had no gene match. CDR3 amino acids: CASTIQGMPSYEQYF. CDR3 in DNA: TGTGCCAGCACCATACAGGGGATGCCCTCCTACGAGCAGTACTTC.

The CDR3 DNA reads as TGCGCCAGCAGCCAAGCTCTCTTCTACGAGCAGTACTTC. Translating gives CASSQALFYEQYF. This chain joins TRBV4-1 and TRBJ2-7; no reliable D call. CDR1 and CDR2 from the germline V gene are MGHRA and YSYEKL. V gave up 1 base and J gave up 3 bases, with 7 bases separating them. The CDR3 has 13 residues.

The V and J genes are TRBV4-3 and TRBJ1-5; tentatively, D is TRBD1 (6 bases). The CDR3 is 16 amino acids. The germline V and J ends were trimmed by 0 bases and 6 bases, with 15 bases remaining between them. Germline-derived CDR1 and CDR2 are LGHNA and YSLEER. CDR3 DNA: TGCGCCAGCAGCCAAGACCGGGAGGGGGGGAGTCAGCCCCAGCATTTT. As protein: CASSQDREGGSQPQHF.

This clone was seen once. The chain couples TRBV9 to TRBJ2-7, with 9 bases identical to TRBD2. Germline CDR1 is SGDLS and CDR2 is YYNGEE. The CDR3 has 14 residues. Unmatched junction bases numbered 5, after V lost 3 bases and J lost 4 bases. CDR3 sequence (DNA): TGTGCCAGCAGCGCTCCGGGACTAGCTTACGAGCAGTACTTC. Translated, it gives CASSAPGLAYEQYF.

The chain joins TRBV7-9 to TRBJ2-7; weak D call: TRBD2 (6 bases). CDR3 length: 15 residues. Trimming pared 8 bases from V and 0 bases from J, leaving 17 bases between. Germline V lookup: CDR1 SEHNR, CDR2 FQNEAQ (reference sequence). The CDR3 here is CASAGRDLNSYEQYF. Here the CDR3 DNA reads TGTGCCAGCGCCGGACGGGACTTGAACTCCTACGAGCAGTACTTC.

The V and J genes are TRBV4-3 and TRBJ2-1; possibly TRBD2 for D (6 bases). Germline V gene data show CDR1 as LGHNA and CDR2 as YSLEER. The length of the CDR3 is 16 residues. V was cut by 1 base and J by 2 bases, with 12 bases left in between. The CDR3 is CASSQARREPYNEQFF. The CDR3 bases are TGCGCCAGCAGCCAAGCGCGACGGGAGCCCTACAATGAGCAGTTCTTC.

J is TRBJ2-1 and V is TRBV7-9; D is ambiguous. V lost 2 bases and J lost 8, with 7 bases in between. The V gene's germline CDR1 is SEHNR and CDR2 FQNEAQ (reference sequence). This CDR3 contains 12 residues. The CDR3 loop is CASSLRPDEQFF. The CDR3 nucleotides are TGTGCCAGCAGCTTAAGGCCGGATGAGCAGTTCTTC. The complete variable domain, with remaining parts taken from reference TRBV7-9 and TRBJ2-1, reads DTGVSQNPRHKITKRGQNVTFRCDPISEHNRLYWYRQTLGQGPEFLTYFQNEAQLEKSRLLSDRFSAERPKGSFSTLEIQRTEQGDSAMYLCASSLRPDEQFFGPGTRLTVL.

The chain has TRBV5-6 and TRBJ2-1; D remains unclear. The CDR3 is made up of 14 amino acids. V was cut by 0 bases and J by 4 bases, with 8 bases left in between. In germline, CDR1 is SGHDT, CDR2 YYEEEE. CDR3: CASSLALSYNEQFF. In DNA, the CDR3 is TGTGCCAGCAGCTTGGCGTTATCTTACAATGAGCAGTTCTTC. Combining the CDR3 with reference TRBV5-6 and TRBJ2-1 gives the whole variable domain DAGVTQSPTHLIKTRGQQVTLRCSPKSGHDTVSWYQQALGQGPQFIFQYYEEEERQRGNFPDRFSGHQFPNYSSELNVNALLLGDSALYLCASSLALSYNEQFFGPGTRLTVL.